The T cell receptor (beta chain) under discussion was sequenced for a study of shared clonotypes between healthy human individuals. Trimming cost V 3 bases and J 9 bases, with 18 bases left between them. The CDR3 consists of 14 residues. CDR1 is SGHDN and CDR2 is FVKESK in the germline V gene. Deep-level running was used for the assay. As handled by the study authors: ImmunoSEQ output lacked quality scores and full-length reads, limiting matched filtering. TCRdb keeps only in-frame clones here, not all; method: immunoSEQ multiplex PCR. The D gene and trimming were derived from the DNA, and the V and J assignments and clone size from that table. The sample lists more than 2 million clones, 90% to 95% occurring once. As defined, naive CD8 cells were CD45RO-negative and positively selected for CCR7, with terminally differentiated effector memory CD45RA+ cells excluded. Donors were healthy HIV-negative adults without recent acute infections or vaccinations.

The sequence derives from a man aged 18 to 29 in good health. Some clones in this sample may be carry-over from other donors' samples. Sequencing was carried out using naive CD8+ T cells from PBMCs. This chain joins TRBV14 and TRBJ2-7; possible D gene TRBD2, 5 bases. This CDR3 reads CASSQSGTASGQYF. As DNA, the CDR3 is TGTGCCAGCAGCCAGTCGGGAACCGCGTCTGGGCAGTACTTC.